This T cell receptor beta chain is from a study of cytomegalovirus exposure and HLA in healthy donors. Of note for this clone: Antigen specificity is unknown. Other DNA sequences in this specimen translate into the identical CDR3.

The donors were in the approximately 120-subject validation cohort, distinct from the 666-subject first cohort. Study findings and constraints: The listing of roughly 160 TCR beta chains classed them as cytomegalovirus-associated. For most TCR sequences rarity was the rule, although some public TCRs occurred in many donors. Three CMV-associated chains were confirmed in vitro to be specific for CMV antigens.

V lost 2 bases and J lost 2; bases outside the gene matches: 3. CDR3 size: 15 residues. In germline, CDR1 is SGHRS, CDR2 YFSETQ. Assay: immunoSEQ multiplex PCR; the TCRdb copy retains only in-frame clones and omits some. The sample has approximately 190,000 clones, 70% to 85% seen once. The material sequenced was PBMCs. V usage is TRBV5-1 and J usage is TRBJ2-7; 11 nucleotides line up with TRBD2. The TCR sequence derives from a woman aged 30 to 39 in good health and CMV-seropositive. The CDR3, as DNA: TGCGCCAGCAGCTTTGGGACTAGCGGCACCTACGAGCAGTACTTC. Translated, it gives CASSFGTSGTYEQYF.